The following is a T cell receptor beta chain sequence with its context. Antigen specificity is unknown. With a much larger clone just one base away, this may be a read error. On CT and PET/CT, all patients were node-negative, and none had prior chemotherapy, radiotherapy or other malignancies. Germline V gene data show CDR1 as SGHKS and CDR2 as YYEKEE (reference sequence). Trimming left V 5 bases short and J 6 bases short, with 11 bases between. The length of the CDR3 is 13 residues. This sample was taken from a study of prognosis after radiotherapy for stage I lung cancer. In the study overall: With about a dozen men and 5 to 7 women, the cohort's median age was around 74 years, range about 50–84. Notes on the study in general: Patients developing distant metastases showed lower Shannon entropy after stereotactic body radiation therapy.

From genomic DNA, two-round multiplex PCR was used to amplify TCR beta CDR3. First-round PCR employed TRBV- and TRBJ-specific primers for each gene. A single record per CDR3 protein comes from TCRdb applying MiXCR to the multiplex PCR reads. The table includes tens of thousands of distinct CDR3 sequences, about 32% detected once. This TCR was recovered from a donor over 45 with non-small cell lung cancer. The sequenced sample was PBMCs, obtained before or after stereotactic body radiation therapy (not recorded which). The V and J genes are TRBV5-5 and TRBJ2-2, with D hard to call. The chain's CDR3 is CASRLSVAGELFF. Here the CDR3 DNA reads TGTGCCAGCAGATTGTCCGTGGCCGGGGAGCTGTTTTTT.